Below are 27 T cell receptor beta chains sequenced from a single sample in a study of T cell changes during pregnancy in multiple sclerosis. The protocol was immunoSEQ multiplex PCR, while the TCRdb copy is restricted to in-frame clones and leaves out a portion. The sample consists of about 39,000 clones, around 92% of them appearing once. The source was CD4+ T cells from peripheral blood mononuclear cells, collected after pregnancy. The source is a female donor with multiple sclerosis, enrolled in a pregnancy study.

This chain connects TRBV5-1 to TRBJ1-5, with D possibly matching TRBD1 (6 bases). Germline-derived CDR1 and CDR2 are SGHRS and YFSETQ. There are 14 residues in the CDR3. The V and J ends lost 0 bases and 7 bases respectively, with 11 bases between them. In DNA form, the CDR3 reads TGCGCCAGCAGCTTGGAACAGGGTGAACAGCCCCAGCATTTT. Translating it yields CASSLEQGEQPQHF.

This chain joins TRBV27 and TRBJ1-2; D possibly corresponds to TRBD1 (5 bases). CDR1 is MNHEY, CDR2 SMNVEV, per germline (reference sequence). The CDR3 runs 18 residues. Trimming left V 3 bases short and J 1 base short, with 21 bases between. The CDR3 protein is CASSFSAVRGSINYGYTF. The CDR3 bases are TGTGCCAGCAGTTTTTCAGCCGTCCGGGGGAGTATTAACTATGGCTACACCTTC.

The CDR3 bases are TGCGCCAGCAGCCAAGGACAGAAAGAGACCCAGTACTTC. Protein sequence: CASSQGQKETQYF. J is TRBJ2-5 and V is TRBV4-1, with a possible D match to TRBD1 (5 bases). Between the trimmed V and J ends, which lost 1 base and 3 bases, there was a span of 6 bases. The CDR3 covers 13 residues. CDR1 and CDR2 (germline): MGHRA, YSYEKL.

The V call is TRBV6-1, the J call TRBJ1-6; D not certain. V lost 1 base to trimming and J lost 12 bases, with 7 bases between them. Germline assignment: CDR1 MNHNS and CDR2 SASEGT. CDR3 length equals 12 residues. The CDR3 DNA reads TGTGCCAGCAGTGAAGGAAGAGGACCCCTCCACTTT. Protein product: CASSEGRGPLHF.

The V gene is TRBV6-1, the J gene TRBJ2-7; D uncertain. The V gene lost 6 bases and the J gene lost 3 bases, with 3 bases spanning the gap. Germline CDR1 reads MNHNS; CDR2 reads SASEGT. This CDR3 has 10 residues. The CDR3 DNA follows: TGTGCCAGCAGCCACTACGAGCAGTACTTC. This translates into CASSHYEQYF.

This sequence joins TRBV28 and TRBJ2-2, with 8 bases fitting TRBD1. V dropped 3 bases and J dropped 6; count of bases not matched to a gene: 6. The CDR3 extends over 15 amino acids. CDR1 and CDR2 (germline): MDHEN, SYDVKM. CDR3 nucleotides: TGTGCCAGCAGTTTTGACAGGGGATATTCCGGGGAGCTGTTTTTT. As protein: CASSFDRGYSGELFF.

This rearrangement joins TRBV14 to TRBJ1-4, with TRBD1 as a possible D gene (6 bases). Germline-derived CDR1 and CDR2 are SGHDN and FVKESK. This CDR3 is built from 13 residues. V gave up 3 bases and J gave up 7 bases, with 9 bases separating them. The CDR3 sequence is CASSQNRVEKLFF. Here the CDR3 DNA reads TGTGCCAGCAGCCAGAACAGGGTTGAAAAACTGTTTTTT.

This chain joins TRBV21-1 and TRBJ1-6; the table's D call TRBD1 went unverified against the DNA. TRBV21-1 is annotated as a pseudogene. This CDR3 is 15 amino acids long. The CDR3: CASKGTVEGNSPLHF. In DNA, the CDR3 is TGTGCCAGCAAGGGGACAGTCGAAGGTAATTCACCCCTCCACTTT.

The J gene is TRBJ1-2, the V gene TRBV2; 9 bases agree with TRBD1. After removal of 6 bases from V and 3 bases from J, the junction contained 11 bases not matched to a gene. Germline loops: CDR1 SNHLY, CDR2 FYNNEI. This CDR3 region has 16 residues. This CDR3 is CASRGTGHERYYGYTF. CDR3 nucleotide sequence: TGTGCCAGCAGGGGGACAGGGCATGAGCGTTACTATGGCTACACCTTC.

V is TRBV2 and J is TRBJ1-6; TRBD1 agrees at 7 bases. Unmatched junction bases numbered 6, after V lost 7 bases and J lost 0 bases. The germline V gene has CDR1 SNHLY and CDR2 FYNNEI. The CDR3 runs 16 residues. The CDR3 DNA sequence: TGTGCCAGCAAGAAAACAGGGGACTCCTATAATTCACCCCTCCACTTT. Amino acid sequence: CASKKTGDSYNSPLHF.

V gene TRBV30 combines with J gene TRBJ2-1; the D gene is possibly TRBD2 (6 bases). CDR1 and CDR2 from the germline V gene are GTSNPN and SVGIG (reference sequence). The CDR3 is made up of 14 amino acids. V lost 4 bases, J lost 10 bases, and 20 bases lay in between. CDR3 nucleotides: TGTGCCTGGATGGTTTGGGGGGTTGGAGGGGAGCAGTTCTTC. It yields the protein CAWMVWGVGGEQFF.

CDR3 DNA: TGTGCCAGCAGTGCCGAGGCAGGCAATCAGCCCCAGCATTTT. This sequence encodes CASSAEAGNQPQHF. V gene TRBV6-1 combines with J gene TRBJ1-5, with D hard to call. Germline CDR1 is MNHNS and CDR2 is SASEGT. Between the trimmed V and J ends, which lost 4 bases and 2 bases, there was a span of 9 bases. This CDR3 region has 14 residues.

The chain combines TRBV5-6 with TRBJ1-5, with a possible D match to TRBD1 (6 bases). The CDR3 is 14 amino acids. CDR1 is SGHDT and CDR2 is YYEEEE in the germline V gene. Trimming stripped 4 bases from V and 0 bases from J, with 8 bases between. The CDR3 DNA sequence: TGTGCCAGCAGCGTGGGGGCTAGCAATCAGCCCCAGCATTTT. Amino acid sequence: CASSVGASNQPQHF.

The count of this clone is one. V and J are TRBV2 and TRBJ1-2, with 10 bases identical to TRBD1. J lost 5 bases, V lost 1 base, and 1 base had no gene match. There are 14 residues in the CDR3. CDR1 and CDR2 from the germline V gene are SNHLY and FYNNEI. CDR3 nucleotides: TGTGCCAGCAGTGAAGGGGGACAGGGGTATGGCTACACCTTC. Translating it yields CASSEGGQGYGYTF.

The chain has TRBV7-9 and TRBJ1-2, with D possibly TRBD1 on 5 matching bases. This CDR3 is 14 amino acids long. Per germline, CDR1 SEHNR and CDR2 FQNEAQ (reference sequence). V was clipped by 5 bases and J by 4 bases, with 14 bases between them. DNA for the CDR3: TGTGCCAGCAGCAGACTTGGGGCAGGCTATGGCTACACCTTC. This codes for CASSRLGAGYGYTF.

About this clone itself: One end of the junction does not line up with germline, which may come from a read error. This chain links TRBV5-1 with TRBJ2-3; 9 nucleotides agree with TRBD1. Germline CDR1 reads SGHRS; CDR2 reads YFSETQ. This CDR3 is built from 19 residues. Here the CDR3 reads CASRFRARTGESYTDTQYF. CDR3 sequence (DNA): TGCGCCAGCCGCTTTCGGGCCCGGACAGGGGAGAGTTACACAGATACGCAGTATTTT.

V is TRBV19 and J is TRBJ2-1; 10 bases align to TRBD2. J lost 4 bases, V lost 0 bases, and 6 bases had no gene match. The CDR3 has 17 residues. Germline V gives CDR1 LNHDA, CDR2 SQIVND (reference sequence). CDR3 DNA sequence: TGTGCCAGTAGTATAGATCGGCTAGCGGGGGTGTACAATGAGCAGTTCTTC. The encoded protein is CASSIDRLAGVYNEQFF.

This clone was recorded a few times. The rearrangement uses TRBV7-9 and TRBJ2-3; no definite D call. The CDR3 has 13 residues. Germline CDR1 is SEHNR and CDR2 is FQNEAQ (reference sequence). Trimming shortened V by 2 bases and J by 6 bases, and 9 bases separated the two germline ends. The DNA for the CDR3 is TGTGCCAGCAGCTTATCTTCCGGGGATACGCAGTATTTT. It yields the protein CASSLSSGDTQYF.

The rearrangement joins TRBV5-6 to TRBJ1-2; D might be TRBD1 (5 bases). Trimming took 4 bases from V and 6 from J, leaving 22 bases between them. Germline lookup yields CDR1 SGHDT and CDR2 YYEEEE. This CDR3 is 16 amino acids long. CDR3 bases: TGTGCCAGCAGCAGCATCCTTAGGGGAACAATCGATGGCTACACCTTC. Translation: CASSSILRGTIDGYTF. The full variable domain, in which reference TRBV5-6 and TRBJ1-2 provide the parts outside the CDR3, is DAGVTQSPTHLIKTRGQQVTLRCSPKSGHDTVSWYQQALGQGPQFIFQYYEEEERQRGNFPDRFSGHQFPNYSSELNVNALLLGDSALYLCASSSILRGTIDGYTFGSGTRLTVV.

This clone was picked up a small number of times. This CDR3 reads CASSQVGQFVGNTIYF. CDR3 DNA sequence: TGCGCCAGCAGCCAAGTAGGACAGTTTGTTGGAAACACCATATATTTT. The rearrangement uses TRBV4-1 and TRBJ1-3, with D possibly being TRBD1 (6 bases). Looked up from germline, CDR1 is MGHRA and CDR2 is YSYEKL. The CDR3 length is 16 residues. V shed 1 base and J shed 3 bases, with 13 bases lying between them.

The rearrangement links TRBV6-1 to TRBJ1-2, with unresolved D. Germline CDR1 reads MNHNS; CDR2 reads SASEGT. This CDR3 is built from 13 residues. Trimming pared 2 bases from V and 7 bases from J, leaving 11 bases between. The CDR3 protein is CASSEFGLSGYTF. The CDR3 DNA reads as TGTGCCAGCAGTGAATTTGGGCTGAGTGGCTACACCTTC.

V usage is TRBV7-9 and J usage is TRBJ2-5; D remains ambiguous. Germline V gene lookup returns CDR1 SEHNR and CDR2 FQNEAQ (reference sequence). Trimming removed 4 bases from V and 0 bases from J, with 9 bases in between. The CDR3 is 14 amino acids. In DNA form, the CDR3 reads TGTGCCAGCAGCTCTACAGAGTACCAAGAGACCCAGTACTTC. This encodes CASSSTEYQETQYF.

This rearrangement joins TRBV9 to TRBJ2-2; the D gene is possibly TRBD1 (6 bases). Looked up from germline, CDR1 is SGDLS and CDR2 is YYNGEE. The CDR3 is 16 amino acids. V lost 6 bases, J lost 5 bases, and 20 bases lay in between. The CDR3 sequence is CASTVAQGDFTGELFF. CDR3 coding DNA: TGTGCCAGCACCGTTGCACAGGGAGATTTTACCGGGGAGCTGTTTTTT. Looking up the rest from reference TRBV9 and TRBJ2-2 gives the full variable domain: DSGVTQTPKHLITATGQRVTLRCSPRSGDLSVYWYQQSLDQGLQFLIQYYNGEERAKGNILERFSAQQFPDLHSELNLSSLELGDSALYFCASTVAQGDFTGELFFGEGSRLTVL.

The gene calls are TRBV5-1 and TRBJ2-1, with TRBD2 as a possible D gene (6 bases). The V end was cut by 4 bases, the J end by 4 bases, with 18 bases between. Germline V gene sequence: CDR1 SGHRS, CDR2 YFSETQ. The CDR3 is made up of 16 amino acids. The CDR3 spells CASSPEGLRTYNEQFF. The CDR3, as DNA: TGCGCCAGCAGCCCAGAGGGACTCCGGACATACAATGAGCAGTTCTTC. The entire variable domain, with the rest obtained from reference TRBV5-1 and TRBJ2-1, is as follows: KAGVTQTPRYLIKTRGQQVTLSCSPISGHRSVSWYQQTPGQGLQFLFEYFSETQRNKGNFPGRFSGRQFSNSRSEMNVSTLELGDSALYLCASSPEGLRTYNEQFFGPGTRLTVL.

The rearrangement uses TRBV29-1 and TRBJ2-1; D might be TRBD1 (6 bases). The germline V gene encodes CDR1 SQVTM and CDR2 ANQGSEA. The CDR3 extends over 14 amino acids. The V end was cut by 1 base, the J end by 0 bases, with 7 bases between. As DNA, the CDR3 is TGCAGCGTTGAAGGACAGGCCTCCTACAATGAGCAGTTCTTC. Protein product: CSVEGQASYNEQFF.

V is TRBV19 and J is TRBJ1-5; 12 nucleotides agree with TRBD1. The V segment lost 5 bases and the J segment 0 bases; nucleotides outside the gene matches: 11. The CDR3 is 19 residues long. Looked up from germline, CDR1 is LNHDA and CDR2 is SQIVND (reference sequence). The CDR3, as DNA: TGTGCCAGTAGTCCGGGACAGGGGGCGGGTTTTGGTAGCAATCAGCCCCAGCATTTT. Amino acid sequence: CASSPGQGAGFGSNQPQHF.

The rearrangement joins TRBV2 to TRBJ2-1, with TRBD2 identical over 12 bases. The CDR3 has 13 residues. J was trimmed by 7 bases and V by 9 bases; bases with no gene match: 4. Germline loops: CDR1 SNHLY, CDR2 FYNNEI. CDR3 bases: TGTGCCAGTCCCGGACTAGCGGGGAATGAGCAGTTCTTC. This encodes CASPGLAGNEQFF.